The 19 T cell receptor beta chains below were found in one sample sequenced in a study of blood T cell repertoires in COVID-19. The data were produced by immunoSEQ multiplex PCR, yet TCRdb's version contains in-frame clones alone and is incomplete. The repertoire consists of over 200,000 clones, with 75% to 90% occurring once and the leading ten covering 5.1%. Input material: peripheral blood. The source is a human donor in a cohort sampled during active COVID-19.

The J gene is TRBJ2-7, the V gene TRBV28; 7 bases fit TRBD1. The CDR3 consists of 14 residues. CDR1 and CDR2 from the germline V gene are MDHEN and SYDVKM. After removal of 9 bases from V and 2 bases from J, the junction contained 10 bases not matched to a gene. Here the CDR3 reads CASLTGQRTYEQYF. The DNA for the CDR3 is TGTGCCAGTTTGACAGGGCAAAGGACCTACGAGCAGTACTTC.

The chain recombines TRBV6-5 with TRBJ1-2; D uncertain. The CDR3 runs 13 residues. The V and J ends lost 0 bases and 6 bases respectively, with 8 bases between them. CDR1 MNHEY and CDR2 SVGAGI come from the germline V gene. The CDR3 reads CASSYSRWDGYTF. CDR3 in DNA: TGTGCCAGCAGTTACTCGAGGTGGGATGGCTACACCTTC.

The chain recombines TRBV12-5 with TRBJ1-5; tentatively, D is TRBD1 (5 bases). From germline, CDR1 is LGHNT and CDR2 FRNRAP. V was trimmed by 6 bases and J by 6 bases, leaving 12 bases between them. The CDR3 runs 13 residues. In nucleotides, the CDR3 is TGTGCTAGTGGCCGGGGGGTTGGTCAGCCCCAGCATTTT. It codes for CASGRGVGQPQHF. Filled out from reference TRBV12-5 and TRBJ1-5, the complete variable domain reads DARVTQTPRHKVTEMGQEVTMRCQPILGHNTVFWYRQTMMQGLELLAYFRNRAPLDDSGMPKDRFSAEMPDATLATLKIQPSEPRDSAVYFCASGRGVGQPQHFGDGTRLSIL.

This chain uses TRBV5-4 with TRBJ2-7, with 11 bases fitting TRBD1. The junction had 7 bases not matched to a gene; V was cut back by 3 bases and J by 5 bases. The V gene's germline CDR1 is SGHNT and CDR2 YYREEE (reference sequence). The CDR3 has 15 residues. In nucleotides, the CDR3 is TGTGCCAGCAGCTCCCCGGACAGGGGGCACAACGAGCAGTACTTC. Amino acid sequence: CASSSPDRGHNEQYF.

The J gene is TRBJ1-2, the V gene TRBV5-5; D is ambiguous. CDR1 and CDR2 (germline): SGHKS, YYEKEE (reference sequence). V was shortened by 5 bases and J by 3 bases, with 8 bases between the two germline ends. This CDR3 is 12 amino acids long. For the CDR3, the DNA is TGTGCCAGCAGTTATCGGGACTATGGCTACACCTTC. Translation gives CASSYRDYGYTF.

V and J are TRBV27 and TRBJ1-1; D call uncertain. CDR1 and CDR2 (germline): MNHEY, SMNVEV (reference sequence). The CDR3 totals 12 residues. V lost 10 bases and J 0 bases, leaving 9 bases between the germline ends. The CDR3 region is CATGNMNTEAFF. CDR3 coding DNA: TGTGCCACCGGGAACATGAACACTGAAGCTTTCTTT.

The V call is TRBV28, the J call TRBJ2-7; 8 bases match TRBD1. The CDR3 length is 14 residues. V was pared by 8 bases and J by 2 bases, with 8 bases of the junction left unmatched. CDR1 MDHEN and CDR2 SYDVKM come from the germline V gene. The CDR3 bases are TGTGCCAGCCGGGGGACAGGTTCAACCTACGAGCAGTACTTC. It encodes CASRGTGSTYEQYF.

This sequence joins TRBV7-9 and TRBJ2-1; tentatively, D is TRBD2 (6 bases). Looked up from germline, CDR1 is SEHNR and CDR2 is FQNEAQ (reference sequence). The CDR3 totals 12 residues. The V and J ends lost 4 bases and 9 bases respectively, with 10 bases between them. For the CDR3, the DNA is TGTGCCAGCAGCTCACTAGCAAGTGAGCAGTTCTTC. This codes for CASSSLASEQFF.

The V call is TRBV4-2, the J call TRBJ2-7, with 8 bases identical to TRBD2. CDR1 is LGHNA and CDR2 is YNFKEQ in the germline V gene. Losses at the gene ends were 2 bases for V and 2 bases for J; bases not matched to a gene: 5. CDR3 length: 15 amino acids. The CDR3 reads CASSQIVSGAYEQYF. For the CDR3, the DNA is TGTGCCAGCAGCCAAATTGTTAGCGGGGCCTACGAGCAGTACTTC.

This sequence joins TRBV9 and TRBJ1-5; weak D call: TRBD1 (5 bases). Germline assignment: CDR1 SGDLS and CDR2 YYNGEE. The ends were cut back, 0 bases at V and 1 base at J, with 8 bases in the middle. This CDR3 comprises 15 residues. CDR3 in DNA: TGTGCCAGCAGCGTAGTACAGGCGAGCAATCAGCCCCAGCATTTT. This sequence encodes CASSVVQASNQPQHF.

CDR3 loop: CASSWGGFGAGANVLTF. The CDR3 DNA reads as TGTGCCAGCAGTTGGGGGGGATTCGGAGCTGGGGCCAACGTCCTGACTTTC. This chain joins TRBV28 and TRBJ2-6, with 7 bases identical to TRBD2. This CDR3 has 17 amino acids. The ends lost 4 bases at V and 2 bases at J; junction bases unmatched: 8. The germline gives CDR1 MDHEN, CDR2 SYDVKM.

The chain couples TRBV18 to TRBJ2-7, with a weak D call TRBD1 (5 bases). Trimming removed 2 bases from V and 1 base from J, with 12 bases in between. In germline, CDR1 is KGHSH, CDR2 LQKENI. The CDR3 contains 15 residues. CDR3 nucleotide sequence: TGTGCCAGCTCACCAGGTACAGGCCGATCCTACGAGCAGTACTTC. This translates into CASSPGTGRSYEQYF.

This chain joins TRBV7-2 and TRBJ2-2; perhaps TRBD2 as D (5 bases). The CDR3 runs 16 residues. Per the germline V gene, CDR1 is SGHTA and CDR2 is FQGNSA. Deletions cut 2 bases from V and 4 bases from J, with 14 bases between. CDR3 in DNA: TGTGCCAGCAGCTTAATGGCGCGAGGAGGCACCGGGGAGCTGTTTTTT. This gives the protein CASSLMARGGTGELFF. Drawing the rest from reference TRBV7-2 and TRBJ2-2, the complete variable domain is GAGVSQSPSNKVTEKGKDVELRCDPISGHTALYWYRQSLGQGLEFLIYFQGNSAPDKSGLPSDRFSAERTGGSVSTLTIQRTQQEDSAVYLCASSLMARGGTGELFFGEGSRLTVL.

For the CDR3, the DNA is TGTGCCAGCAGCTTTGGGGACAAGGGTAGCTACACCTTC. Translation gives CASSFGDKGSYTF. The chain recombines TRBV13 with TRBJ1-2, with D maybe TRBD1 (6 bases). The germline CDR1 and CDR2 sequences are PRHDT and FYEKMQ (reference sequence). Trimming stripped 3 bases from V and 9 bases from J, with 14 bases between. The CDR3 spans 13 residues.

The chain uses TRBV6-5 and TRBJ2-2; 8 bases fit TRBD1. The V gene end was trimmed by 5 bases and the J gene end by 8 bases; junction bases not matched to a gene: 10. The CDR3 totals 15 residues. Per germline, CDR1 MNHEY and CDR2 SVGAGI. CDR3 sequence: CASSPSTGARGELFF. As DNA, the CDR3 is TGTGCCAGCAGTCCTTCGACAGGGGCCCGGGGGGAGCTGTTTTTT.

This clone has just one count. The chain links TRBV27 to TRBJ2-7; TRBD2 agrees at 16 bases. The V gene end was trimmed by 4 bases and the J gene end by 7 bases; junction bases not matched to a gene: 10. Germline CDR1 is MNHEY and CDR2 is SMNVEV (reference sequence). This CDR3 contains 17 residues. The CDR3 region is CASSYLGTSGRAWEQYF. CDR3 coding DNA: TGTGCCAGCAGTTATCTCGGGACTAGCGGGAGGGCGTGGGAGCAGTACTTC.

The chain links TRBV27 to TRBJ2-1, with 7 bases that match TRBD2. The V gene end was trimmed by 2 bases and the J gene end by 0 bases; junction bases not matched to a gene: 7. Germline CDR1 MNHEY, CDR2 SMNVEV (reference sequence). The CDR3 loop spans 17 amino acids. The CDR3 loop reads CASSLGERGSSYNEQFF. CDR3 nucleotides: TGTGCCAGCAGTTTAGGTGAGCGGGGCTCCTCCTACAATGAGCAGTTCTTC.

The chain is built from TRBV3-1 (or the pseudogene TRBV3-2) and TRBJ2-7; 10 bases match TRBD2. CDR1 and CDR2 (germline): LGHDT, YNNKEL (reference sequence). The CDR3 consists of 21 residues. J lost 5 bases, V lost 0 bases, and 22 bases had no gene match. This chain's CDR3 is CASSQDQRRQGPSGRNHEQYF. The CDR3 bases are TGTGCCAGCAGCCAAGATCAGAGGAGACAGGGGCCTAGCGGGAGAAACCACGAGCAGTACTTC.

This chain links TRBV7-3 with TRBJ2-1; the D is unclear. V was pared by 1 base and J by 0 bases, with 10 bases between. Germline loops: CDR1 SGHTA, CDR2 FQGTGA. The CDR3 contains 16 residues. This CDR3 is CASSLSLMSSYNEQFF. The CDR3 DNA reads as TGTGCCAGCAGCTTAAGTCTGATGAGCTCCTACAATGAGCAGTTCTTC.